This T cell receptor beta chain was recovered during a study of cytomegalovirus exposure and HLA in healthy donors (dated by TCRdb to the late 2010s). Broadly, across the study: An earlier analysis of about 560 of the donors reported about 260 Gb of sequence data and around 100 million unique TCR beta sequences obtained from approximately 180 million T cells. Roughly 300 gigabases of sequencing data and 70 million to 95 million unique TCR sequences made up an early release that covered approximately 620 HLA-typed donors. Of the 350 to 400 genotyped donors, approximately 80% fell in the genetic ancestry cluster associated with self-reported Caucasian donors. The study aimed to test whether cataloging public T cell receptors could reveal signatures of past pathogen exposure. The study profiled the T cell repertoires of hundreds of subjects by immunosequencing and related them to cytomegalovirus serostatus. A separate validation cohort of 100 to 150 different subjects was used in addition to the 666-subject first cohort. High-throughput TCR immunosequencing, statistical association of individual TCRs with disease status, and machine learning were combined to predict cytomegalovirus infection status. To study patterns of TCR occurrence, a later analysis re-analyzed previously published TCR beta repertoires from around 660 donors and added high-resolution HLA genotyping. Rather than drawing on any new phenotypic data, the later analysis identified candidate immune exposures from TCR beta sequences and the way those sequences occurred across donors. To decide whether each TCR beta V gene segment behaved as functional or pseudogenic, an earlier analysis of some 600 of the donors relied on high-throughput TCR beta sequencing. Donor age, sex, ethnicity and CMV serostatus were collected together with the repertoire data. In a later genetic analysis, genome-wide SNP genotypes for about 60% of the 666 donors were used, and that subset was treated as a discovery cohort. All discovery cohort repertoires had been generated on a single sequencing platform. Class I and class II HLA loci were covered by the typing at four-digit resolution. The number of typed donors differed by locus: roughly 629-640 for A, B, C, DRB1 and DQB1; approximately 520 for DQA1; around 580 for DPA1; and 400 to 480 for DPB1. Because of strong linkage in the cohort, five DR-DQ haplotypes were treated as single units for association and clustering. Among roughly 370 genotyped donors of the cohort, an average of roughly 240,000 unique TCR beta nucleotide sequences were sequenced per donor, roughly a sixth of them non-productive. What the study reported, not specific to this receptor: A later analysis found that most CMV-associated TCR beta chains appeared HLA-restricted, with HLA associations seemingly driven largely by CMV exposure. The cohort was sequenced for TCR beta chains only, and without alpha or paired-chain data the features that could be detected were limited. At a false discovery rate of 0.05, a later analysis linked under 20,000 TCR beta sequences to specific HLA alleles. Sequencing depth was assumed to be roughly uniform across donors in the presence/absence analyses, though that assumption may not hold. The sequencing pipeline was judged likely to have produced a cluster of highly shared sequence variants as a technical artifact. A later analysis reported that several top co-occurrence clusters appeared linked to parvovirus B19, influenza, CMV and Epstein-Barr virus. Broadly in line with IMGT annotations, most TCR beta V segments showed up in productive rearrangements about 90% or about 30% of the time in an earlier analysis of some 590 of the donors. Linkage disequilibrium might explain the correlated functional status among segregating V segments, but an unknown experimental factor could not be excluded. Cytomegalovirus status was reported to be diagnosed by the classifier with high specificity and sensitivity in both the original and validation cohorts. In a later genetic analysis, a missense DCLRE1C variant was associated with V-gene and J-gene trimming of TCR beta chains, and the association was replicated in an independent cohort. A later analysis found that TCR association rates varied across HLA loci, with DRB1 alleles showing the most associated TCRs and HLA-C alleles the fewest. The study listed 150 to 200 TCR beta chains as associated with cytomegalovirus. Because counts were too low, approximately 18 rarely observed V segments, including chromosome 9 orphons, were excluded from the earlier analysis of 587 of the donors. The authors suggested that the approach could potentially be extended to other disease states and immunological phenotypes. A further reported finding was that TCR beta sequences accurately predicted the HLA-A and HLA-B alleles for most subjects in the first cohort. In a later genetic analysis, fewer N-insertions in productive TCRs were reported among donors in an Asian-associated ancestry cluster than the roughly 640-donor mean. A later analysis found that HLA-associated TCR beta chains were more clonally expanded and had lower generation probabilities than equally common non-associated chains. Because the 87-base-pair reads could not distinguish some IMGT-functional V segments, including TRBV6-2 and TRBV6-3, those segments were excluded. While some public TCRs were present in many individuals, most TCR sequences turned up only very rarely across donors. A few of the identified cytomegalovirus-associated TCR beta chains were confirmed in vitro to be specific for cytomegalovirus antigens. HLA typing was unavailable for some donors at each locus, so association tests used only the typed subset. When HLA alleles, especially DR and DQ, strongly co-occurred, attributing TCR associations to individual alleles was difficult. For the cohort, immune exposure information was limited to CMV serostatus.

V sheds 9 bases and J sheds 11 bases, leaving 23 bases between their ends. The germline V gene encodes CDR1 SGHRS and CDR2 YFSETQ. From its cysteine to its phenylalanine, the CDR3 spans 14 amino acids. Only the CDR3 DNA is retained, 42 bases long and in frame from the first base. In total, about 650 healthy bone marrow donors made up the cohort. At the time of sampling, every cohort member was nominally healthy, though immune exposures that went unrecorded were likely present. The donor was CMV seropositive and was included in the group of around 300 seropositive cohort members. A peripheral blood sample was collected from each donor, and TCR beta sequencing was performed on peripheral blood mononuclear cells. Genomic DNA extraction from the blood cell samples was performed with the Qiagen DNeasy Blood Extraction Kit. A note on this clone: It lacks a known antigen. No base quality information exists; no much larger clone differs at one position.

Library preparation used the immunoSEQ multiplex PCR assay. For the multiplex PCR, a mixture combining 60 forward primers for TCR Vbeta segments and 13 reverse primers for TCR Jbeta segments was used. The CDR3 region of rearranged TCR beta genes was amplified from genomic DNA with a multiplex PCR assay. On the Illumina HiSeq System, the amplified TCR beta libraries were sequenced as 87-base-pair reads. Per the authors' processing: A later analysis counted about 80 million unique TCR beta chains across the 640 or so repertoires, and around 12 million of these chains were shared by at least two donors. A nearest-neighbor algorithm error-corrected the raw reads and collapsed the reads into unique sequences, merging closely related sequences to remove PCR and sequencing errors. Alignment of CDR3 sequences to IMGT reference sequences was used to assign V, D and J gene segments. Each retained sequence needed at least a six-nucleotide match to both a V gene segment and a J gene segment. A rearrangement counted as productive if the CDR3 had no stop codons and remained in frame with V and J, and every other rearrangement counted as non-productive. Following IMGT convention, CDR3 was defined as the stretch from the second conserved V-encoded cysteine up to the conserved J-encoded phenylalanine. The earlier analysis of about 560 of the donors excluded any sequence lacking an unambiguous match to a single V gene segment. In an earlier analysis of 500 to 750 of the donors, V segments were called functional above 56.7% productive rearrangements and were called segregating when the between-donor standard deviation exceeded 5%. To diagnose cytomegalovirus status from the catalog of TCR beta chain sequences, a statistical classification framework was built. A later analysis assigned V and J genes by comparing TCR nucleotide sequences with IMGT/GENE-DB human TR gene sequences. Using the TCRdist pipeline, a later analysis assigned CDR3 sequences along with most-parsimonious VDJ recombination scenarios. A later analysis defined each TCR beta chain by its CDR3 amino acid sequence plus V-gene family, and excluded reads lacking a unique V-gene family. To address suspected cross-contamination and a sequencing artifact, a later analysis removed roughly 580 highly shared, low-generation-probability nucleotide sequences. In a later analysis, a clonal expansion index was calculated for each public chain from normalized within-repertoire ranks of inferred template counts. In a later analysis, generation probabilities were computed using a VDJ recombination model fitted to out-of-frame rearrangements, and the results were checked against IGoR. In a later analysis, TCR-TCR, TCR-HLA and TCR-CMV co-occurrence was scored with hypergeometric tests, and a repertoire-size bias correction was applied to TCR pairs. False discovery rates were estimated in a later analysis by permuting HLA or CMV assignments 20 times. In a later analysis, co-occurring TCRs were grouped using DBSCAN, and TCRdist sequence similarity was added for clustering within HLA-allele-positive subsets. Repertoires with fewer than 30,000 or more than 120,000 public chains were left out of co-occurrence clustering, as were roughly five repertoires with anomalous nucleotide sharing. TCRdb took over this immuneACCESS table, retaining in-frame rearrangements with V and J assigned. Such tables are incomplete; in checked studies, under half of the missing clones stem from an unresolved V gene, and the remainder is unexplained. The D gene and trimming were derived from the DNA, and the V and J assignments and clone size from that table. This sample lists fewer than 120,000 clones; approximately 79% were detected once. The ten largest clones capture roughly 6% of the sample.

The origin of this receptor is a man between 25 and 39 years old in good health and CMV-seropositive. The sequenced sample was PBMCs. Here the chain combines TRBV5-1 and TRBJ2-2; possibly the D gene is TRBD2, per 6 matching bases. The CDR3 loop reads CATSPQDIGLELFF. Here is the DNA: TGCGCCACGTCACCACAGGACATTGGACTAGAGCTGTTTTTT.